This T cell receptor beta chain was sequenced during a study of T cell repertoires in cytomegalovirus infection. Germline-derived CDR1 and CDR2 are SGHVT and SQSDAQ. This CDR3 has 13 amino acids. Trimming removed 6 bases at V and 7 bases at J, with 13 bases between. The study's findings and limits: Based on cumulative public TCR beta family frequency, carriers of CMV plus the relevant HLA were identified.

MiXCR, applied by TCRdb to the reads, yields one record per CDR3 protein. Here the sample spans about 570,000 distinct CDR3 sequences, approximately 40% being singletons. As to this clonotype: The antigen is not known.

J is TRBJ1-5 and V is TRBV7-4; D unresolved. The receptor's source is a human donor in good health (CMV status not recorded). Some clones in this sample may be carry-over from other donors' samples. This sample comprised cultured PBMCs, obtained from culture after CMV antigen stimulation. The CDR3 sequence: CASRQSSGQPQHF. The CDR3 region has the DNA TGTGCCAGCAGGCAGAGTTCCGGACAGCCCCAGCATTTT.